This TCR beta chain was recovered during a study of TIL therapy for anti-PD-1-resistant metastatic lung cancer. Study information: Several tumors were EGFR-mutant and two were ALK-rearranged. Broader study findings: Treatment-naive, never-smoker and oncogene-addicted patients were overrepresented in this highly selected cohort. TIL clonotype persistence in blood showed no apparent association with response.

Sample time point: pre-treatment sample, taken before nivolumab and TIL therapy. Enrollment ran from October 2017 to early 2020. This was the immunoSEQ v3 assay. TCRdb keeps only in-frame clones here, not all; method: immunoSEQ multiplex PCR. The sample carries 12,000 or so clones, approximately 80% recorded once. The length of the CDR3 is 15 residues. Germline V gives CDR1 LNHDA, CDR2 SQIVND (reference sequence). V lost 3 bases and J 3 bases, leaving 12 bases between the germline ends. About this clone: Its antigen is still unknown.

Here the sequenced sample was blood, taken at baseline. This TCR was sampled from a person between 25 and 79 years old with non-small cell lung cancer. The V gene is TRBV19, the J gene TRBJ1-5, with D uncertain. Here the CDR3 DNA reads TGTGCCAGTAGTATGATCACGGAACCCAATCAGCCCCAGCATTTT. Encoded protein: CASSMITEPNQPQHF. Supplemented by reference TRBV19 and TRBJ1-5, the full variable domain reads DGGITQSPKYLFRKEGQNVTLSCEQNLNHDAMYWYRQDPGQGLRLIYYSQIVNDFQKGDIAEGYSVSREKKESFPLTVTSAQKNPTAFYLCASSMITEPNQPQHFGDGTRLSIL.